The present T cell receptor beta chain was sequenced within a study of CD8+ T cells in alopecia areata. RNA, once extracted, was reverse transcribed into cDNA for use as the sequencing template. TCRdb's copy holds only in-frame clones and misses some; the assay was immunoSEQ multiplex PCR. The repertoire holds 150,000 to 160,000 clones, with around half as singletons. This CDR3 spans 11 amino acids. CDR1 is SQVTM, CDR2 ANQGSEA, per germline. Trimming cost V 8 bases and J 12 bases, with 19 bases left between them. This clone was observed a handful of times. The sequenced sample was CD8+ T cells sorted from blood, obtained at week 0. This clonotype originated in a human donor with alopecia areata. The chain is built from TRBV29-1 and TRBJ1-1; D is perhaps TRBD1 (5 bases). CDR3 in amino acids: CSIEISGRTFF. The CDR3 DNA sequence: TGCAGCATCGAAATCTCGGGGCGGACTTTCTTT. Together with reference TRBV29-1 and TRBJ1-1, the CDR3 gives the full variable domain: SAVISQKPSRDICQRGTSLTIQCQVDSQVTMMFWYRQQPGQSLTLIATANQGSEATYESGFVIDKFPISRPNLTFSTLTVSNMSPEDSSIYLCSIEISGRTFFGQGTRLTVV.